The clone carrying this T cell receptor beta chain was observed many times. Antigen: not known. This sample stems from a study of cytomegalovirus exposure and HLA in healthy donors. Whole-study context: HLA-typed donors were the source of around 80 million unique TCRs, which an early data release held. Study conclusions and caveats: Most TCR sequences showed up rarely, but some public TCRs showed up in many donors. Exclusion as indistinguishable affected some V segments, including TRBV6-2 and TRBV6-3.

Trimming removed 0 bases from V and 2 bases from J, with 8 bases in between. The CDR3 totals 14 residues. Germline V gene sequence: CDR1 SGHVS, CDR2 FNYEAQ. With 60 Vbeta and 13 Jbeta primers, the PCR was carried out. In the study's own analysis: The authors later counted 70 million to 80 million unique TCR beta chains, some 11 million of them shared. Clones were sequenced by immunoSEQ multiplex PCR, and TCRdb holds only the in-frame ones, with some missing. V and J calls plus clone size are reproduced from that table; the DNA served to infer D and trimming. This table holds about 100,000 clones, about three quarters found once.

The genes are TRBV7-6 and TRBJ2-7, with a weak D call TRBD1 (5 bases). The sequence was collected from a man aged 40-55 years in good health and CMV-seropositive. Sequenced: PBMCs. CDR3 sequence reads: CASSLARQTYEQYF. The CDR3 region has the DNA TGTGCCAGCAGCTTAGCGAGACAGACCTACGAGCAGTACTTC.